The 14 T cell receptor beta chains given below trace back to one sample, sequenced in a study of T cell changes during pregnancy in multiple sclerosis. Clones were read by immunoSEQ multiplex PCR, and TCRdb kept only the in-frame ones, dropping some. This table holds about 33,000 clones, 91% found once. This material consisted of CD4+ T cells from peripheral blood mononuclear cells, taken in the third trimester of pregnancy. All receptors come from a female donor in good health, enrolled as a control in a pregnancy study.

The chain uses TRBV4-2 and TRBJ2-7, with 11 bases matching TRBD2. CDR1 LGHNA and CDR2 YNFKEQ come from the germline V gene. The V gene end was trimmed by 1 base and the J gene end by 7 bases; junction bases not matched to a gene: 6. The CDR3 spans 15 residues. The CDR3 coding sequence is TGTGCCAGCAGCCAAGCATCTAGCGGGGGGCCTGAGCAGTACTTC. This translates into CASSQASSGGPEQYF.

The chain combines TRBV9 with TRBJ2-5; weak D call: TRBD2 (6 bases). CDR3 length: 13 amino acids. Germline V gene sequence: CDR1 SGDLS, CDR2 YYNGEE. Trimming removed 3 bases at V and 1 base at J, with 7 bases between. In nucleotides, the CDR3 is TGTGCCAGCAGCGATAGCGGCCAAGAGACCCAGTACTTC. It translates to CASSDSGQETQYF.

V and J are TRBV7-9 and TRBJ2-7; TRBD2 agrees at 7 bases. V shed 2 bases, J shed 4 bases, and the junction held 8 bases outside the gene matches. CDR1 and CDR2 from the germline V gene are SEHNR and FQNEAQ (reference sequence). The CDR3 contains 15 residues. CDR3 bases: TGTGCCAGCAGCTTACGGTCTAGCGGACTATACGAGCAGTACTTC. It yields the protein CASSLRSSGLYEQYF.

V usage is TRBV4-2 and J usage is TRBJ2-3, with TRBD2 as a possible D gene (6 bases). CDR3 size: 16 residues. V lost 0 bases, J lost 2 bases, and 12 bases lay in between. Looked up from germline, CDR1 is LGHNA and CDR2 is YNFKEQ. CDR3 nucleotides: TGTGCCAGCAGCCAAGATTGGGCTAGCGTCACAGATACGCAGTATTTT. The encoded protein is CASSQDWASVTDTQYF.

This chain joins TRBV5-4 and TRBJ1-1, with TRBD1 identical over 9 bases. Germline CDR1 SGHNT, CDR2 YYREEE (reference sequence). The CDR3 consists of 16 residues. V lost 5 bases and J lost 5; bases outside the gene matches: 13. The CDR3 nucleotides read TGTGCCAGCAGTCCCGGGACAGGGCTGTTGGGTACTGAAGCTTTCTTT. Translated: CASSPGTGLLGTEAFF. The variable domain in full, with the rest retrieved from reference TRBV5-4 and TRBJ1-1, is ETGVTQSPTHLIKTRGQQVTLRCSSQSGHNTVSWYQQALGQGPQFIFQYYREEENGRGNFPPRFSGLQFPNYSSELNVNALELDDSALYLCASSPGTGLLGTEAFFGQGTRLTVV.

This chain joins TRBV2 and TRBJ1-4, with 9 bases matching TRBD1. V was clipped by 1 base and J by 4 bases; unmatched bases: 1. The length of the CDR3 is 15 residues. Per germline, CDR1 SNHLY and CDR2 FYNNEI. The CDR3 coding sequence is TGTGCCAGCAGTGAAGGGGGACAGGGTAATGAAAAACTGTTTTTT. Translating gives CASSEGGQGNEKLFF. The entire variable domain, with the rest obtained from reference TRBV2 and TRBJ1-4, is as follows: EPEVTQTPSHQVTQMGQEVILRCVPISNHLYFYWYRQILGQKVEFLVSFYNNEISEKSEIFDDQFSVERPDGSNFTLKIRSTKLEDSAMYFCASSEGGQGNEKLFFGSGTQLSVL.

The rearrangement links TRBV7-2 to TRBJ1-2; tentatively, D is TRBD1 (6 bases). The CDR3 spans 14 residues. Germline assignment: CDR1 SGHTA and CDR2 FQGNSA. Trimming removed 4 bases from V and 7 bases from J, with 16 bases in between. This chain's CDR3 is CASSSHGTMGGYTF. DNA for the CDR3: TGTGCCAGCAGCTCTCACGGGACAATGGGTGGCTACACCTTC.

J is TRBJ1-5 and V is TRBV30; 7 bases map to TRBD1. Germline V gene lookup returns CDR1 GTSNPN and CDR2 SVGIG (reference sequence). V was pared by 1 base and J by 6 bases, with 6 bases of the junction left unmatched. The CDR3 is 14 residues long. The CDR3 protein is CAWSATGETQPQHF. CDR3 DNA sequence: TGTGCCTGGAGTGCAACAGGGGAGACTCAGCCCCAGCATTTT.

This clone was picked up a small number of times. The chain has TRBV5-4 and TRBJ1-6; D call uncertain. The germline gives CDR1 SGHNT, CDR2 YYREEE (reference sequence). The CDR3 covers 16 residues. V lost 2 bases, J lost 9 bases, and 18 bases lay in between. CDR3 nucleotides: TGTGCCAGCAGCTTCCCGGGGAAGTCGGGAGGTTCACCCCTCCACTTT. As protein: CASSFPGKSGGSPLHF. Full variable domain (missing parts from reference TRBV5-4 and TRBJ1-6): ETGVTQSPTHLIKTRGQQVTLRCSSQSGHNTVSWYQQALGQGPQFIFQYYREEENGRGNFPPRFSGLQFPNYSSELNVNALELDDSALYLCASSFPGKSGGSPLHFGNGTRLTVT.

This clone was seen a single time. The rearrangement joins TRBV9 to TRBJ2-5, with 8 bases that match TRBD2. CDR1 SGDLS and CDR2 YYNGEE come from the germline V gene. Trimming cost V 0 bases and J 5 bases; bases outside gene matches: 6. The CDR3 loop spans 15 amino acids. DNA of the CDR3: TGTGCCAGCAGCGTAGCCAGCGGGAGTCTGGAGACCCAGTACTTC. It translates to CASSVASGSLETQYF.

Only a few counts were recorded for this clone. This sequence joins TRBV19 and TRBJ1-2; a weak D match, TRBD1 (5 bases). This CDR3 is built from 13 residues. Germline V gene data show CDR1 as LNHDA and CDR2 as SQIVND (reference sequence). Trimming took 5 bases from V and 6 from J, leaving 13 bases between them. The DNA of the CDR3 is TGTGCCAGTAGTGCTAACCTCAGGGATGGCTACACCTTC. Protein: CASSANLRDGYTF.

The chain couples TRBV4-3 to TRBJ2-1; D remains ambiguous. Germline lookup yields CDR1 LGHNA and CDR2 YSLEER. CDR3 length: 11 amino acids. Trimming cost V 11 bases and J 15 bases, with 20 bases left between them. The CDR3 spells CAFLETRGRFF. The CDR3 DNA follows: TGCGCCTTCCTCGAGACCCGTGGGCGGTTCTTC.

The V gene is TRBV5-5, the J gene TRBJ2-7; D is possibly TRBD2 (6 bases). Germline V lookup: CDR1 SGHKS, CDR2 YYEKEE (reference sequence). Trimming cost V 4 bases and J 3 bases, with 17 bases left between them. There are 15 residues in the CDR3. The CDR3 here is CASSPKEGHRYEQYF. The CDR3 bases are TGTGCCAGCAGCCCGAAGGAGGGCCACCGCTACGAGCAGTACTTC.

The gene calls are TRBV29-1 and TRBJ2-3, with 13 bases lining up with TRBD2. The CDR3 has 14 amino acids. Germline lookup yields CDR1 SQVTM and CDR2 ANQGSEA. V shed 4 bases and J 3 bases; nucleotides not matched to a gene: 1. CDR3 protein: CSVGTSGRTDTQYF. In nucleotides, the CDR3 is TGCAGCGTTGGGACTAGCGGGAGAACAGATACGCAGTATTTT.